A single sample gave rise to the 7 T cell receptor beta chains below, sequenced in a study of blood T cell repertoires in COVID-19. Assay: immunoSEQ multiplex PCR; the TCRdb copy retains only in-frame clones and omits some. This sample has about 320,000 clones, with about 83% found just once. Sequencing was performed on peripheral blood. The origin of the receptors is a woman between 45 and 65 years old with acute or convalescent COVID-19.

This clone has more than one count but fewer than ten. The chain carries TRBV28 and TRBJ1-3; TRBD1 might be the D (6 bases). CDR1 MDHEN and CDR2 SYDVKM come from the germline V gene. Between the trimmed V and J ends, which lost 10 bases and 2 bases, there was a span of 24 bases. The CDR3 spans 17 residues. The DNA of the CDR3 is TGTGCCACCGTCTTACTCCCGGGGGGGCTCACTGGAAACACCATATATTTT. Its protein product is CATVLLPGGLTGNTIYF.

This rearrangement joins TRBV19 to TRBJ1-3; D is ambiguous. From germline, CDR1 is LNHDA and CDR2 SQIVND (reference sequence). Trimming pared 7 bases from V and 4 bases from J, leaving 17 bases between. CDR3 length equals 15 residues. CDR3 amino acids: CASTPLRGSGNTIYF. The DNA for the CDR3 is TGTGCCAGTACCCCTTTGAGAGGGTCCGGAAACACCATATATTTT.

The sample holds one count of this clone. The chain is built from TRBV27 and TRBJ1-6, with 12 bases that match TRBD1. The germline gives CDR1 MNHEY, CDR2 SMNVEV (reference sequence). The CDR3 spans 20 residues. The J segment lost 17 bases and the V segment lost 2 bases, leaving 25 bases of the junction unmatched. The CDR3 loop is CASSLEHPGTGGEVLWGFHF. The CDR3 DNA sequence: TGTGCCAGCAGTTTAGAACACCCCGGGACAGGGGGCGAGGTCTTATGGGGATTCCACTTT.

The chain recombines TRBV29-1 with TRBJ2-5; D call uncertain. The CDR3 extends over 12 amino acids. Trimming shortened V by 7 bases and J by 4 bases, and 13 bases separated the two germline ends. CDR1 is SQVTM, CDR2 ANQGSEA, per germline. The CDR3 DNA is TGCAGCGCCCTTCCGTCCGGAGAGACCCAGTACTTC. This encodes CSALPSGETQYF.

The CDR3 is CASSPGTNNEQFF. In DNA, the CDR3 is TGTGCCAGCTCACCAGGGACAAACAATGAGCAGTTCTTC. V and J are TRBV18 and TRBJ2-1; weak D call: TRBD1 (6 bases). V lost 2 bases and J lost 5, with 7 bases in between. Germline CDR1 is KGHSH and CDR2 is LQKENI. The CDR3 is 13 amino acids.

This chain links TRBV5-1 with TRBJ2-1; 7 nucleotides agree with TRBD2. V lost 1 base, J lost 1 base, and 2 bases stayed unmatched. CDR1 and CDR2 from the germline V gene are SGHRS and YFSETQ. CDR3 length: 15 residues. This chain's CDR3 is CASSLMGGSYNEQFF. The CDR3 DNA reads TGCGCCAGCAGCTTGATGGGGGGGTCCTACAATGAGCAGTTCTTC.

This chain links TRBV28 with TRBJ2-3; 13 bases are a match to TRBD2. Germline CDR1 MDHEN, CDR2 SYDVKM. The CDR3 has 15 amino acids. V was pared by 6 bases and J by 1 base, with 1 base of the junction left unmatched. CDR3 sequence reads: CASRGTSGGTDTQYF. CDR3 nucleotides: TGTGCCAGCAGGGGGACTAGCGGGGGCACAGATACGCAGTATTTT.